The source of this T cell receptor beta chain is a study of CD8 T cells in Susac syndrome. The overall study: At the time of blood draw, patients with Susac syndrome were therapy-naive, receiving corticosteroids, or receiving intravenous immunoglobulin alone.

Findings and limits, study-wide: There was no clonal expansion in the CD4+ T cell repertoires of Susac syndrome.

In its sample, this clonotype was seen once. Its specificity is unknown. TCR beta from blood CD8+ and CD4+ T cells was sequenced. CDR3 size: 15 residues. V lost 2 bases, J lost 7 bases, and 17 bases lay in between. CDR1 and CDR2 (germline): LGHNA, YSLEER. When the RNA was reverse transcribed, random hexamers were used with an input of roughly 0.45 to 1 ug. The method of amplification for TCR beta CDR3 was immunoSEQ multiplex PCR, covering 54 Vbeta and 13 Jbeta. TCRdb recomputed calls from the immunoSEQ multiplex PCR reads with MiXCR, one row per CDR3 protein. The sample records fewer than 200,000 distinct CDR3 sequences, roughly 94% being singletons.

Sequencing was performed on CD4+ T cells from PBMCs. V and J are TRBV4-3 and TRBJ1-2; D might be TRBD1 (5 bases). The sequence derives from a human donor with Susac syndrome. The CDR3 DNA follows: TGCGCCAGCAGCCAAACAACCGGGACCCTGGGTGGCTACACCTTC. Protein sequence: CASSQTTGTLGGYTF.